Listed below are T cell receptor beta chains from one sample, sequenced in a study of blood T cell repertoires in COVID-19. Sequencing used immunoSEQ multiplex PCR; TCRdb keeps in-frame clones, though not all of them. The table has about 88,000 clones, approximately 86% seen once. The sample taken for sequencing was peripheral blood. The receptors derive from a male donor with acute or convalescent COVID-19. Each CDR3 is given with its conserved first and last residue. The D gene is left open where the match is weak. The listing skips clone size in some rows; elsewhere it reads once, few, many or a size class.

D: -
J: TRBJ1-2
size: -
V: TRBV12-3/TRBV12-4
CDR3: CASSLRGETGYTF
DNA: TGTGCCAGCAGTTTGCGGGGGGAGACTGGCTACACCTTC

D: -
J: TRBJ1-5
size: -
V: TRBV5-4
CDR3: CASSVPNQPQHF
DNA: TGTGCCAGCAGCGTTCCTAATCAGCCCCAGCATTTT

D: TRBD1
J: TRBJ2-1
size: few
V: TRBV6-1
CDR3: CASSGSLKTGVSNNEQFF
DNA: TGTGCCAGCAGTGGCTCCCTGAAGACAGGGGTCTCTAACAATGAGCAGTTCTTC

D: TRBD1
J: TRBJ2-7
size: -
V: TRBV7-9
CDR3: CASRPRTGTGLAEQYF
DNA: TGTGCCAGCAGACCTAGGACCGGGACAGGGCTTGCCGAGCAGTACTTC

D: -
J: TRBJ1-5
size: -
V: TRBV6-2/TRBV6-3
CDR3: CASSYDRQPTNQPQHF
DNA: TGTGCCAGCAGTTACGATCGACAGCCCACCAATCAGCCCCAGCATTTT

D: TRBD1
J: TRBJ2-2
size: few
V: TRBV7-2
CDR3: CASSLYRGMDTGELFF
DNA: TGTGCCAGCAGCTTATACAGGGGCATGGACACCGGGGAGCTGTTTTTT

D: TRBD2
J: TRBJ2-1
size: -
V: TRBV14
CDR3: CASSREPGLAGLIHNEQFF
DNA: TGTGCCAGCAGCCGAGAACCGGGACTAGCGGGCCTTATCCACAATGAGCAGTTCTTC

D: TRBD1
J: TRBJ1-1
size: -
V: TRBV6-5
CDR3: CASSVGQGNTEAFF
DNA: TGTGCCAGCAGCGTGGGACAGGGGAACACTGAAGCTTTCTTT

D: -
J: TRBJ1-5
size: -
V: TRBV6-1
CDR3: CASSEPRTPHNQPQHF
DNA: TGTGCCAGCAGTGAACCTCGGACACCCCACAATCAGCCCCAGCATTTT

D: -
J: TRBJ1-1
size: -
V: TRBV6-5
CDR3: CASTRPASTEAFF
DNA: TGTGCCAGCACCAGGCCCGCGAGCACTGAAGCTTTCTTT